This T cell receptor (beta chain) derives from a study of blood T cell repertoires in COVID-19. Study-level background: The United States, Italy and Spain were the sources of the acute and convalescent COVID-19 samples. PBMCs, B-cell-depleted T cells, or T cells provided the cDNA or gDNA that made up the material.

This clone was counted a few times. Followed over time, Seattle patients had been enrolled while infection was active. Germline assignment: CDR1 SGHTA and CDR2 FQGNSA. The V end was cut by 0 bases, the J end by 5 bases, with 16 bases between. The length of the CDR3 is 16 residues. As originally analysed: Reference gene primer amplification yielded estimated nucleated cell counts. Here immunoSEQ multiplex PCR was the method, and the copy in TCRdb shows in-frame clones only, minus some. The D gene and trimming were derived from the DNA, and the V and J assignments and clone size from that table. The repertoire includes a few hundred thousand clones, less than 90% of them detected once, and about an eighth sits in the top ten.

The chain recombines TRBV7-2 with TRBJ2-5; D is possibly TRBD1 (5 bases). The clonotype originates from a woman between 65 and 79 years old with COVID-19, enrolled during active disease. Sequenced: peripheral blood. The CDR3 DNA is TGTGCCAGCAGCTTAGCGCGGAACAGGCAGGAGGAGACCCAGTACTTC. This codes for CASSLARNRQEETQYF.